At least ten counts were recorded for the clone carrying this TCR beta chain. As yet, its antigen is unknown. Germline CDR1 is SGHRS and CDR2 is YFSETQ. This CDR3 spans 15 amino acids. The V end lost 4 bases, the J end lost 2 bases, and 15 bases lay between the germline ends. This sample stems from a study of T-cell memory formation after mild COVID-19. Overall study results and limits: Most CD4+ clones that shrank were in CM and EM, while CD8+ ones turned up in EMRA.

From the 5' RACE reads, TCRdb called clonotypes with MiXCR, one entry per CDR3 protein. The sample holds fewer than 95,000 distinct CDR3 sequences, more than 13% seen once. The sequence was collected from a man between 18 and 29 years old who had mild COVID-19 (a few samples of this study predate the infection). Cell type and time point are not known. The J gene is TRBJ1-2, the V gene TRBV5-1; no clear D. Material: PBMCs or a T cell subset sorted from them (not recorded which). The CDR3 reads CASSLPHGENYGYTF. CDR3 in DNA: TGCGCCAGCAGCCTGCCACACGGGGAAAACTATGGCTACACCTTC.